This paragraph reports one T cell receptor (beta chain). This clonotype was detected many times. This clone's antigen is unknown. Nothing much larger sits one base from this clone, and base qualities are not available. This sample stems from a study of breast tumors, draining lymph nodes, adjacent tissues (dated by TCRdb to 2015 to 2016). About the study as a whole: TCR beta repertoires were compared across tumor, adjacent nontumor tissue and axillary lymph nodes obtained from breast cancer patients. The study aimed to assess the relationships and possible T-cell exchange between tumor, surrounding tissue and draining lymph node repertoires in human breast cancer. Overall study outcomes, separate from this receptor: A scenario in which most tumor T cells derive from the lymph node and then expand within tumor tissue was judged to be consistent with the data. T-cell repertoire diversity in tumors was found to be lower than in lymph nodes but higher than in nontumor tissue, and preferential V and J gene usage was observed. The conclusion that tumor T cells originate in lymph nodes was framed as consistent with a hypothesis rather than directly demonstrated. Tumor and nontumor tissue repertoires were found to be significantly more similar in luminal-like than in basal-like breast cancer.

The axillary draining lymph nodes of breast cancer patients were the source of the lymph node samples. The germline V gene specifies SGHRS as CDR1 and YFSETQ as CDR2. Counted from cysteine to phenylalanine, this CDR3 has 14 amino acids. Solely the CDR3 DNA is kept, with 42 bases framed from the first base. V lost 0 bases and J lost 7 bases; the stretch between them is 13 bases long. Sequencing was performed on an Illumina HiSeq 2000. Multiplex PCR amplification was used to build the TCR beta chain libraries. The amplified TCR beta chain products were analyzed by high-throughput sequencing. The public reads were reanalyzed by TCRdb: fastp trimming at Q25, MiXCR alignment, in-frame beta chains only. Merged by CDR3 protein, the rows form single entries marked with the most common genes and DNA. The sample table contains around 130,000 distinct CDR3 sequences; only one count was recorded for approximately 29% of them. 2.3% of the sample is held by the ten biggest clonotypes.

The chain is made from TRBV5-1 and TRBJ1-2, with no confidently assigned D gene. The receptor was isolated from a female donor with breast cancer. Some clones in this sample may be carry-over from other donors' samples. Sequences were obtained from axillary lymph node tissue. For the CDR3, the sequence is CASSLVLGSGGYTF. The DNA sequence is TGCGCCAGCAGCTTGGTTTTGGGTTCCGGTGGCTACACCTTC.